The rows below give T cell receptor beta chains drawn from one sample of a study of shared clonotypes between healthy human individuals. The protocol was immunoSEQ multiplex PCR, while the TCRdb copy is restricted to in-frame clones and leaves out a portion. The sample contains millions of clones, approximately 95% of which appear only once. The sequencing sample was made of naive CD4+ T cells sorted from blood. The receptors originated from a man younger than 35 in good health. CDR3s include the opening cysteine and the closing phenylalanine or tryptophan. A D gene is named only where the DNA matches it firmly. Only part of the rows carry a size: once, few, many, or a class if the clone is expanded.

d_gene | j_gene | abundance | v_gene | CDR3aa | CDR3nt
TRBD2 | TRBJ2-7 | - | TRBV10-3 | CAISGAGGYEQYF | TGTGCCATCAGTGGAGCGGGGGGCTACGAGCAGTACTTC
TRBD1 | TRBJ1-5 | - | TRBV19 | CASSLGGNNQPQHF | TGTGCCAGTAGTTTAGGGGGCAACAATCAGCCCCAGCATTTT
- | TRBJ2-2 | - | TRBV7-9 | CASTPSTLPTGELFF | TGTGCCAGCACCCCGTCAACCCTCCCGACCGGGGAGCTGTTTTTT
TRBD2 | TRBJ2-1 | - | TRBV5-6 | CASSLEGIKAGVYNEQFF | TGTGCCAGCAGCTTGGAGGGGATTAAAGCGGGGGTATACAATGAGCAGTTCTTC
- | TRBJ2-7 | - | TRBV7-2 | CASSLPQVGEQYF | TGTGCCAGCAGCCTCCCCCAGGTCGGGGAGCAGTACTTC
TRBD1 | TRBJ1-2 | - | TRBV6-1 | CASSAGTGGGTYYGYTF | TGTGCCAGCAGTGCAGGGACAGGGGGTGGAACTTACTATGGCTACACCTTC
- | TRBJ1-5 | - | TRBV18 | CASSPLGLSNQPQHF | TGTGCCAGCTCACCACTAGGCTTGAGCAATCAGCCCCAGCATTTT
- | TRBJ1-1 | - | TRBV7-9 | CASSRAGRDANTEAFF | TGTGCCAGCAGCCGAGCAGGCCGCGACGCGAACACTGAAGCTTTCTTT
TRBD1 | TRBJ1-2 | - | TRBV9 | CASSTRDSYYGYTF | TGTGCCAGCAGCACACGGGACAGCTACTATGGCTACACCTTC
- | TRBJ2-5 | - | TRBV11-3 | CASSPGTPETQYF | TGTGCCAGCAGCCCCGGGACACCAGAGACCCAGTACTTC
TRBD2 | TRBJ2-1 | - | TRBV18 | CASSSTSGDNNEQFF | TGTGCCAGCTCATCGACTAGCGGGGACAACAATGAGCAGTTCTTC
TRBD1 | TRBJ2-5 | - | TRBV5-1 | CASSFTGVVETQYF | TGCGCCAGCAGCTTCACAGGGGTAGTGGAGACCCAGTACTTC
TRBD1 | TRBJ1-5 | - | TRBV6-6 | CASSTTRGQDNQPQHF | TGTGCCAGCAGCACGACCAGGGGGCAAGACAATCAGCCCCAGCATTTT
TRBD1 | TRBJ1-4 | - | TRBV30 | CAWTGGQNEKLFF | TGTGCCTGGACTGGGGGACAGAATGAAAAACTGTTTTTT
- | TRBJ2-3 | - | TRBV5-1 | CASSLLGGANTDTQYF | TGCGCCAGCAGCTTGTTAGGGGGGGCCAACACAGATACGCAGTATTTT
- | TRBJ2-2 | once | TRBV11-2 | CASSLGGVSTGELFF | TGTGCCAGCAGCTTAGGAGGGGTGAGCACCGGGGAGCTGTTTTTT
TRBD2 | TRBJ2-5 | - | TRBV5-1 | CASRLAGQETQYF | TGCGCCAGCCGACTAGCGGGGCAAGAGACCCAGTACTTC
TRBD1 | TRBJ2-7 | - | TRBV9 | CASSSTPQGARDEQYF | TGTGCCAGCAGCTCTACACCCCAGGGGGCGCGGGACGAGCAGTACTTC
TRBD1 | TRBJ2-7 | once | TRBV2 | CASRAGQGPTYEQYF | TGTGCCAGCAGGGCTGGACAGGGGCCTACCTACGAGCAGTACTTC
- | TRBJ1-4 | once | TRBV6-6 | CASIYNEKLFF | TGTGCCAGCATCTATAATGAAAAACTGTTTTTT
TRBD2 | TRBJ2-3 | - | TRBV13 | CASSYGPRTSSSFSTDTQYF | TGTGCCAGCAGCTACGGCCCCAGGACTAGCAGTTCCTTTAGCACAGATACGCAGTATTTT
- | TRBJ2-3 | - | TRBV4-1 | CASSQGNGQSITDTQYF | TGCGCCAGCAGCCAAGGCAACGGACAGTCTATCACAGATACGCAGTATTTT
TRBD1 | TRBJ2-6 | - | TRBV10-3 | CAISPQPGQGADGANVLTF | TGTGCCATCAGTCCTCAACCCGGACAGGGGGCAGATGGGGCCAACGTCCTGACTTTC
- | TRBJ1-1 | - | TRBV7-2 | CASSPQTLNTEAFF | TGTGCCAGCAGCCCACAGACCTTGAACACTGAAGCTTTCTTT
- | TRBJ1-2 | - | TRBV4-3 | CASSQEGSSYYGYTF | TGCGCCAGCAGCCAAGAGGGCAGTTCCTACTATGGCTACACCTTC
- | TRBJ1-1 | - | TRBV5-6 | CASSGGRLNTEAFF | TGTGCCAGCAGCGGGGGACGTCTGAACACTGAAGCTTTCTTT
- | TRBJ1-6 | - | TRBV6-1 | CASSENRHSPLHF | TGTGCCAGCAGTGAGAACAGGCATTCACCCCTCCACTTT
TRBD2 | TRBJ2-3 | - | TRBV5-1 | CASSSSGGTTDTQYF | TGCGCCAGCAGCTCTAGCGGGGGGACCACAGATACGCAGTATTTT
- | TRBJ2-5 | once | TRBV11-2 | CASSPQRAPQETQYF | TGTGCCAGCAGCCCTCAGAGAGCTCCCCAAGAGACCCAGTACTTC
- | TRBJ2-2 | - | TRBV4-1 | CASSQESLANTGELFF | TGCGCCAGCAGCCAAGAAAGCCTAGCTAACACCGGGGAGCTGTTTTTT
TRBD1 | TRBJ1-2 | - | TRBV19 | CASTETGNPNYGYTF | TGTGCCAGTACCGAGACAGGGAACCCTAACTATGGCTACACCTTC
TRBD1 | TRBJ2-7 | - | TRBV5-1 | CASSLEPGQTLYEQYF | TGCGCCAGCAGCTTGGAGCCGGGACAGACTCTCTACGAGCAGTACTTC
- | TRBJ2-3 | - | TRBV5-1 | CASSFLGVAADTQYF | TGCGCCAGCAGCTTTTTGGGGGTCGCGGCAGATACGCAGTATTTT